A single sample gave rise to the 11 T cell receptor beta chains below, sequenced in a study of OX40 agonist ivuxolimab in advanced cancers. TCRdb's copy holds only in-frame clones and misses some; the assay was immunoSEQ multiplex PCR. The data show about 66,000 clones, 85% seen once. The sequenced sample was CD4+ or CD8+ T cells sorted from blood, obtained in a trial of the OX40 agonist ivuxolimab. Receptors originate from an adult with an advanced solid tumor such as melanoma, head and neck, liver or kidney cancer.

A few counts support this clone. DNA for the CDR3: TGTGCCAGCCACAGAATAGGTCGGAGCACTGAAGCTTTCTTT. Translated: CASHRIGRSTEAFF. The chain employs TRBV28 and TRBJ1-1; D unresolved. The CDR3 is made up of 14 amino acids. Germline CDR1 reads MDHEN; CDR2 reads SYDVKM. The ends were cut back, 8 bases at V and 4 bases at J, with 17 bases in the middle. The full variable domain, completed using reference TRBV28 and TRBJ1-1, is DVKVTQSSRYLVKRTGEKVFLECVQDMDHENMFWYRQDPGLGLRLIYFSYDVKMKEKGDIPEGYSVSREKKERFSLILESASTNQTSMYLCASHRIGRSTEAFFGQGTRLTVV.

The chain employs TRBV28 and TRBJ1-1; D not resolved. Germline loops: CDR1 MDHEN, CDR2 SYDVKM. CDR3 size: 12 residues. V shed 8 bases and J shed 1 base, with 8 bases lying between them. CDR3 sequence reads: CASHTRNTEAFF. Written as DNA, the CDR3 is TGTGCCAGCCATACTAGGAACACTGAAGCTTTCTTT.

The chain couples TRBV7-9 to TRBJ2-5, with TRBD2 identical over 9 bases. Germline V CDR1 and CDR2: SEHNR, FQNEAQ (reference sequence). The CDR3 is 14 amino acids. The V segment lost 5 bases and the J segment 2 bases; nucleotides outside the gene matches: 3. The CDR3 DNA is TGTGCCAGCAGCCGACTAGCGGAGCAAGAGACCCAGTACTTC. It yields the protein CASSRLAEQETQYF.

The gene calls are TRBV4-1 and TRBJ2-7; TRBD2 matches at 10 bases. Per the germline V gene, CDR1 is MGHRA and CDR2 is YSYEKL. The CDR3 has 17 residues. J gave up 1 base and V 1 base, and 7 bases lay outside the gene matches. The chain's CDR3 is CASSQAGSGGFSYEQYF. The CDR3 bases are TGCGCCAGCAGCCAAGCGGGTAGCGGGGGGTTTTCCTACGAGCAGTACTTC.

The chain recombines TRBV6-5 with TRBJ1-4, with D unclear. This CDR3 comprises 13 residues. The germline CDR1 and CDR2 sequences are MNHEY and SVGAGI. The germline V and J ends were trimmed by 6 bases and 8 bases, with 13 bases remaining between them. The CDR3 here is CASSRTLGEKLFF. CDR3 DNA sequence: TGTGCCAGCAGCCGGACCTTGGGGGAAAAACTGTTTTTT.

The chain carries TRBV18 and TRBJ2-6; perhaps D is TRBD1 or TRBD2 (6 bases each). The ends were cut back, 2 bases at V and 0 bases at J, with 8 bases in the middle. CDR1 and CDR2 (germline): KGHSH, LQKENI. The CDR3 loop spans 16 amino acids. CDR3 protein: CASSPWGASGANVLTF. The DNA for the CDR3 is TGTGCCAGCTCACCATGGGGGGCCTCTGGGGCCAACGTCCTGACTTTC.

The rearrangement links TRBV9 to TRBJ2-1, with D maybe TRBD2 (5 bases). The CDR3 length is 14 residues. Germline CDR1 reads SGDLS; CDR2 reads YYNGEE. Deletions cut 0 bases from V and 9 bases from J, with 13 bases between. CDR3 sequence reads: CASSVEPRAGEQFF. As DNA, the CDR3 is TGTGCCAGCAGCGTAGAACCCCGGGCGGGTGAGCAGTTCTTC.

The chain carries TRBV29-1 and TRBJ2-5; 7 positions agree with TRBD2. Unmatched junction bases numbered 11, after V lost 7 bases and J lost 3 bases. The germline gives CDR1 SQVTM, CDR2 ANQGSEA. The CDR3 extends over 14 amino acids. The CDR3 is CSAARGVGKETQYF. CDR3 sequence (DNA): TGCAGCGCCGCCCGGGGGGTTGGGAAAGAGACCCAGTACTTC. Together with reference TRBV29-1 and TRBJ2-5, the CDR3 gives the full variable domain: SAVISQKPSRDICQRGTSLTIQCQVDSQVTMMFWYRQQPGQSLTLIATANQGSEATYESGFVIDKFPISRPNLTFSTLTVSNMSPEDSSIYLCSAARGVGKETQYFGPGTRLLVL.

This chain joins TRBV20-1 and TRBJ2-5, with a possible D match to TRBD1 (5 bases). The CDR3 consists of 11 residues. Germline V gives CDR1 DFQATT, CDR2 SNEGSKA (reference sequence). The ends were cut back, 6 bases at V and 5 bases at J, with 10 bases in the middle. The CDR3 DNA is TGCAGTGCCCAGGGTCCGGAGACCCAGTACTTC. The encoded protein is CSAQGPETQYF.

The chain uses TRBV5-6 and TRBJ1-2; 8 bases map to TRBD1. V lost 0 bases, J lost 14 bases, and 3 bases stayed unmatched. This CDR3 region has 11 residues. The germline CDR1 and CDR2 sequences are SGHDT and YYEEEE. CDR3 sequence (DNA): TGTGCCAGCAGCTTGGGGACAGGGTGGACCTTC. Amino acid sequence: CASSLGTGWTF. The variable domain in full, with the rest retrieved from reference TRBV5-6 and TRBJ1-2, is DAGVTQSPTHLIKTRGQQVTLRCSPKSGHDTVSWYQQALGQGPQFIFQYYEEEERQRGNFPDRFSGHQFPNYSSELNVNALLLGDSALYLCASSLGTGWTFGSGTRLTVV.

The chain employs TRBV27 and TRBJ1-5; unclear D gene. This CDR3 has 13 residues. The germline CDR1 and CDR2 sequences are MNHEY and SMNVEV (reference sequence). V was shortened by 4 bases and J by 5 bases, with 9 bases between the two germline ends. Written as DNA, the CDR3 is TGTGCCAGCAGTTCCACAGAGGATCAGCCCCAGCATTTT. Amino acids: CASSSTEDQPQHF.